What follows are 18 T cell receptor beta chains derived from one specimen sequenced in a study of type 1 and type 2 diabetes patients. Genomic DNA was the PCR template. Amplification of the beta chain CDR3 used 30 forward and 13 reverse multiplex primers. TCRdb redid the calling of the multiplex PCR reads with MiXCR, one entry per CDR3 protein. The sample has some 250,000 distinct CDR3 sequences, around 50% seen once. Sequencing input: peripheral blood mononuclear cells (PBMCs). The receptors here all came from a man between 18 and 35 years old with type 2 diabetes.

V gene TRBV20-1 combines with J gene TRBJ2-3; TRBD1 is a possible D gene (6 bases). Trimming left V 4 bases short and J 4 bases short, with 9 bases between. The CDR3 sequence is 12 residues long. Per the germline V gene, CDR1 is DFQATT and CDR2 is SNEGSKA (reference sequence). In DNA form, the CDR3 reads TGCAGTGCTACAACAGGGTCAGATACGCAGTATTTT. Amino acid sequence: CSATTGSDTQYF.

The gene calls are TRBV20-1 and TRBJ2-7; 11 bases map to TRBD2. Germline V gene lookup returns CDR1 DFQATT and CDR2 SNEGSKA (reference sequence). The CDR3 length is 14 residues. The ends lost 6 bases at V and 3 bases at J; junction bases unmatched: 7. The chain's CDR3 is CSAPASGRFYEQYF. As DNA, the CDR3 is TGCAGTGCGCCCGCTAGCGGGAGGTTCTACGAGCAGTACTTC.

Many counts were recorded for this clonotype. The V and J genes are TRBV30 and TRBJ2-2; possible D gene TRBD1, 5 bases. The CDR3 consists of 14 residues. V was shortened by 0 bases and J by 4 bases, with 9 bases between the two germline ends. CDR1 GTSNPN and CDR2 SVGIG come from the germline V gene (reference sequence). The CDR3 DNA sequence: TGTGCCTGGAGTGTGTCGCAGGGCACCGGGGAGCTGTTTTTT. Its protein product is CAWSVSQGTGELFF. Looking up the rest from reference TRBV30 and TRBJ2-2 gives the full variable domain: SQTIHQWPATLVQPVGSPLSLECTVEGTSNPNLYWYRQAAGRGLQLLFYSVGIGQISSEVPQNLSASRPQDRQFILSSKKLLLSDSGFYLCAWSVSQGTGELFFGEGSRLTVL.

This clonotype was seen only once. The J gene is TRBJ2-7, the V gene TRBV20-1; 7 bases are shared with TRBD1. The CDR3 consists of 14 residues. Per germline, CDR1 DFQATT and CDR2 SNEGSKA (reference sequence). Trimming cost V 5 bases and J 1 base; bases outside gene matches: 8. CDR3 DNA: TGCAGTGCTCACACCGGGACAGTTTCCTACGAGCAGTACTTC. This gives the protein CSAHTGTVSYEQYF.

V gene TRBV25-1 combines with J gene TRBJ2-7; the D gene is possibly TRBD2 (7 bases). CDR1 is MGHDK, CDR2 SYGVNS, per germline. Trimming stripped 6 bases from V and 0 bases from J, with 15 bases between. The CDR3 runs to 15 residues. This chain's CDR3 is CASRGGADSSYEQYF. The CDR3 coding sequence is TGTGCCAGCAGAGGGGGGGCGGATAGCTCCTACGAGCAGTACTTC.

The chain uses TRBV7-9 and TRBJ2-1; 8 positions agree with TRBD2. This CDR3 is 14 amino acids long. CDR1 and CDR2 from the germline V gene are SEHNR and FQNEAQ (reference sequence). The ends lost 5 bases at V and 3 bases at J; junction bases unmatched: 3. CDR3: CASSTGLVYNEQFF. In DNA, the CDR3 is TGTGCCAGCAGCACGGGACTAGTCTACAATGAGCAGTTCTTC.

This clonotype was counted a single time. The chain carries TRBV9 and TRBJ2-7; no clear D. Deletions cut 0 bases from V and 2 bases from J, with 12 bases between. From germline, CDR1 is SGDLS and CDR2 YYNGEE. This CDR3 region has 15 residues. The CDR3 sequence: CASSVEGDLTYEQYF. CDR3 DNA: TGTGCCAGCAGCGTAGAAGGAGACTTAACCTACGAGCAGTACTTC.

This clonotype showed up many times. The rearrangement links TRBV2 to TRBJ2-7, with no clear D. This CDR3 comprises 17 residues. V shed 4 bases and J shed 1 base, with 20 bases lying between them. The germline V gene encodes CDR1 SNHLY and CDR2 FYNNEI. The CDR3 coding sequence is TGTGCCAGCAGTGTAACAATCGAAAATGGGTATTCCTACGAGCAGTACTTC. Amino acids: CASSVTIENGYSYEQYF.

The chain carries TRBV6-1 and TRBJ2-5; D might be TRBD1 (5 bases). Deletions cut 7 bases from V and 5 bases from J, with 11 bases between. This CDR3 region has 12 residues. Germline V CDR1 and CDR2: MNHNS, SASEGT. The CDR3 protein is CASTPGWETQYF. CDR3 bases: TGTGCCAGCACTCCAGGGTGGGAGACCCAGTACTTC.

The chain links TRBV5-1 to TRBJ2-7; a weak D match, TRBD2 (5 bases). V shed 4 bases and J shed 7 bases, with 15 bases lying between them. CDR3 length equals 13 residues. CDR1 is SGHRS and CDR2 is YFSETQ in the germline V gene. CDR3 region: CASSQLLPGEQYF. The CDR3 DNA sequence: TGCGCCAGCAGCCAACTGCTTCCGGGAGAGCAGTACTTC.

This clonotype was observed at least ten times. One junction end disagrees with the germline gene, perhaps due to a read error. The genes are TRBV19 and TRBJ1-1; D is undetermined. The germline V gene has CDR1 LNHDA and CDR2 SQIVND (reference sequence). CDR3 size: 12 residues. Here the CDR3 reads CASSDMNAEAFF. CDR3 bases: TGTGCCAGTAGTGACATGAACGCTGAAGCTTTCTTT. The full variable domain, rest sourced from reference TRBV19 and TRBJ1-1, is DGGITQSPKYLFRKEGQNVTLSCEQNLNHDAMYWYRQDPGQGLRLIYYSQIVNDFQKGDIAEGYSVSREKKESFPLTVTSAQKNPTAFYLCASSDMNAEAFFGQGTRLTVV.

This clonotype was seen a handful of times. The chain combines TRBV28 with TRBJ2-2; unclear D gene. Germline V lookup: CDR1 MDHEN, CDR2 SYDVKM. V was trimmed by 2 bases and J by 7 bases, leaving 14 bases between them. The CDR3 consists of 15 residues. The CDR3 DNA follows: TGTGCCAGCAGTTTAGTTGCTGGTTCGGGCGGGGAGCTGTTTTTT. It yields the protein CASSLVAGSGGELFF.

The chain employs TRBV19 and TRBJ1-6; D perhaps matches TRBD1 (6 bases). Trimming left V 4 bases short and J 7 bases short, with 8 bases between. Looked up from germline, CDR1 is LNHDA and CDR2 is SQIVND (reference sequence). This CDR3 is 13 amino acids long. CDR3 protein: CASSKGGNSPLHF. Here the CDR3 DNA reads TGTGCCAGTAGTAAAGGGGGGAATTCACCCCTCCACTTT. Full variable domain (rest looked up from reference TRBV19 and TRBJ1-6): DGGITQSPKYLFRKEGQNVTLSCEQNLNHDAMYWYRQDPGQGLRLIYYSQIVNDFQKGDIAEGYSVSREKKESFPLTVTSAQKNPTAFYLCASSKGGNSPLHFGNGTRLTVT.

The table lists this clonotype with a count of one. This rearrangement joins TRBV7-8 to TRBJ2-5, with D perhaps matching TRBD2 (5 bases). Trimming took off 5 bases at V and 8 bases at J, with 18 bases between the two ends. The germline gives CDR1 SGHVS, CDR2 FQNEAQ. CDR3 length equals 14 residues. CDR3 DNA: TGTGCCAGCAGCCCCTACCGTGGAAGCGGAACCCAGTACTTC. It specifies CASSPYRGSGTQYF.

The chain is built from TRBV19 and TRBJ2-1; TRBD2 might be the D (6 bases). Between the trimmed V and J ends, which lost 3 bases and 5 bases, there was a span of 11 bases. CDR1 and CDR2 (germline): LNHDA, SQIVND (reference sequence). This CDR3 spans 14 amino acids. The CDR3 DNA follows: TGTGCCAGTAGTATTTGGGACTCAAACAATGAGCAGTTCTTC. Translating it yields CASSIWDSNNEQFF.

This sequence joins TRBV12-3 or TRBV12-4 and TRBJ1-5, with unresolved D. The CDR3 length is 14 residues. V lost 6 bases, J lost 1 base, and 10 bases lay in between. The CDR3 spells CASRERQSNQPQHF. Written as DNA, the CDR3 is TGTGCCAGCAGAGAGCGTCAAAGCAATCAGCCCCAGCATTTT.

The chain joins TRBV12-3 or TRBV12-4 to TRBJ2-7; D is perhaps TRBD1 or TRBD2 (6 bases each). V was cut by 5 bases and J by 0 bases, with 14 bases left in between. CDR3 size: 15 residues. CDR3 region: CASSRGAGSSYEQYF. CDR3 nucleotide sequence: TGTGCCAGCAGTAGGGGGGCAGGGAGCTCCTACGAGCAGTACTTC.

The table lists this clonotype with a few counts. V and J are TRBV30 and TRBJ1-1; TRBD1 agrees at 8 bases. This CDR3 region has 13 residues. The V gene's germline CDR1 is GTSNPN and CDR2 SVGIG (reference sequence). V trimming: 0 bases; J trimming: 7 bases; junction bases outside the gene matches: 4. For the CDR3, the DNA is TGTGCCTGGAGTGTACAGGGGGGTTTTGAAGCTTTCTTT. It specifies CAWSVQGGFEAFF.